The T cell receptor beta chain under discussion was sequenced for a study of blood T cell repertoires in COVID-19. In germline, CDR1 is SGHDT, CDR2 YYEEEE. The CDR3 consists of 13 residues. V was shortened by 1 base and J by 8 bases, with 11 bases between the two germline ends. Under the authors' procedure: Nucleated cell number was recorded as an estimate derived from reference gene primer amplification. TCRdb's table, derived via immunoSEQ multiplex PCR, lists solely in-frame clones and lacks some. V and J calls and clone size are those listed in that table; D and trimming were worked out from the DNA. This table holds approximately 280,000 clones, around 90% found once. Cohort assignment relied on participant-reported clinical history.

The chain employs TRBV5-6 and TRBJ2-3; a weak D match, TRBD2 (5 bases). Sequenced input: PBMCs or T cells enriched from blood (not recorded which). The clonotype comes from a woman aged 18 to 35 with acute COVID-19. The CDR3 spells CASSLSRGGTQYF. The CDR3 DNA follows: TGTGCCAGCAGCTTGAGTCGTGGAGGTACGCAGTATTTT.